Listed below are T cell receptor beta chains from one sample, sequenced in a study of blood T cells in healthy people across ages. TCRdb independently ran MiXCR on the 5' RACE reads; one entry per CDR3 protein. The sample consists of hundreds of thousands of distinct CDR3 sequences, roughly 60% of them appearing once. The sample comprised blood. The receptors come from a man between 25 and 39 years old in good health. Each CDR3 is given without its conserved first and last residue.

v_call	cdr3_aa
TRBV7-9	ASSPRMLSGGYT
TRBV7-2	ASSNVRGNTEAF
TRBV20-1	SAILAGGSSYNEQF
TRBV28	ASSLADRGRTDTQY
TRBV7-8	ASSLDRGVNEKLF
TRBV11-2	ASTLGGAGLGGDTQY
TRBV14	ASSLTSHEQF
TRBV6-2/TRBV6-3	ASSKAGTGVLETQY
TRBV29-1	SVEGTADTQY
TRBV29-1	SSWVGPSTDTQY
TRBV20-1	SASGTSLDTQY
TRBV7-9	ASSLVESSYEQY
TRBV7-9	ASSLTFGTDQPQH
TRBV7-9	ASSPVGLAGSTDTQY
TRBV4-2	ASSQEMIISGTSGGGQNIQY
TRBV2	ASTKGQGRNEQF
TRBV7-9	ASSDGLAGRYEQY
TRBV20-1	SARDQWAEQY
TRBV7-2	ASSPPGLSGNEQF
TRBV20-1	SASEGATQY
TRBV28	ASTEAGFWETQY
TRBV12-3/TRBV12-4	ASSLGTFPYEQY
TRBV12-3/TRBV12-4	ASRSYGDRGNEQY
TRBV7-2	ASSLRLDVEGHIQY
TRBV20-1	SALVGSNEQF
TRBV7-2	ASSRDPREPQH
TRBV14	ASAGLAGQETQY
TRBV28	ASSPPGPLANEQF
TRBV27	ATVTSGRSSYNEQF
TRBV29-1	SVKERDSGANVLT
TRBV5-1	ASSFGTAYALAKNIQY
TRBV20-1	SAPLPSGSSEQF